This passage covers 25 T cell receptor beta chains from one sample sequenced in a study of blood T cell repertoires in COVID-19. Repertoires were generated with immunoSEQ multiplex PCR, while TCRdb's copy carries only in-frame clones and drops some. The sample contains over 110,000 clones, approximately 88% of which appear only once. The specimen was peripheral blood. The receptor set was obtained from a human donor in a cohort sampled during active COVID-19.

The CDR3 here is CASSGATSFSIGFF. The CDR3 DNA reads as TGTGCCAGCAGCGGGGCCACTAGCTTCTCGATAGGGTTCTTC. This chain joins TRBV7-2 and TRBJ2-1; D might be TRBD2 (6 bases). Germline V CDR1 and CDR2: SGHTA, FQGNSA. V shed 5 bases and J shed 15 bases, with 23 bases lying between them. The CDR3 has 14 residues.

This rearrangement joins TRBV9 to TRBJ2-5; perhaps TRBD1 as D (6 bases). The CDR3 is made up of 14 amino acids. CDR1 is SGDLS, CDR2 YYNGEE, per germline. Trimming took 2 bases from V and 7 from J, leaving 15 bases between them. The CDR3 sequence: CASSVATGHGTQYF. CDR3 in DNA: TGTGCCAGCAGCGTCGCTACGGGACACGGGACCCAGTACTTC.

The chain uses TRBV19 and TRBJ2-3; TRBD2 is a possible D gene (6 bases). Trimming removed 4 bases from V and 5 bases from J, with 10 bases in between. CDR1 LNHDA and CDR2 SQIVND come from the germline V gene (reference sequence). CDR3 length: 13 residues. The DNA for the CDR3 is TGTGCCAGTAGTAAGGACGGGGGAGATACGCAGTATTTT. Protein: CASSKDGGDTQYF.

CDR3 nucleotides: TGTGCCAGCAGCCAAGAAATAGCACCGGACGAGCAGTACTTC. The encoded protein is CASSQEIAPDEQYF. The V call is TRBV3-1 (or the pseudogene TRBV3-2), the J call TRBJ2-7; D is undetermined. CDR3 length: 14 amino acids. The V gene's germline CDR1 is LGHDT and CDR2 YNNKEL (reference sequence). V lost 0 bases and J 5 bases, leaving 11 bases between the germline ends.

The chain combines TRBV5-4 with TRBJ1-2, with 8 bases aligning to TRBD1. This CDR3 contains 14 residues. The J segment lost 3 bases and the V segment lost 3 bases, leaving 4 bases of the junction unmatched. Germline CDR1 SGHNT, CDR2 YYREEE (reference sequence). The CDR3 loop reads CASSYRGEDYGYTF. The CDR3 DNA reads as TGTGCCAGCAGCTACAGGGGGGAGGACTATGGCTACACCTTC.

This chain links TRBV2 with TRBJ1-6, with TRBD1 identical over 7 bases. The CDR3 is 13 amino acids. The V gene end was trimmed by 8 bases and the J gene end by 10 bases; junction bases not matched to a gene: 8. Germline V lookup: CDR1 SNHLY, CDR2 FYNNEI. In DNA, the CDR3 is TGTGCCAGCCAACTGGACAGGTTATCACCCCTCCACTTT. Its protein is CASQLDRLSPLHF.

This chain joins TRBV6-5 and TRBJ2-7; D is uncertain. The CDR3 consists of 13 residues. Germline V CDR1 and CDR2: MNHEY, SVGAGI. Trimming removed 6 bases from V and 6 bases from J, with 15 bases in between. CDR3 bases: TGTGCCAGCAGCTTTGAGTGGGCAGGCGAGCAGTACTTC. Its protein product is CASSFEWAGEQYF.

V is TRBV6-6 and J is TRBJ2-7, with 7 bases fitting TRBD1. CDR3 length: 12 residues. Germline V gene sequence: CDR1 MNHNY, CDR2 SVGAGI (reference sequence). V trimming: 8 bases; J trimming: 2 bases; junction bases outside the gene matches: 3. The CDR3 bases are TGTGCCAGCGGGGACAGAACCTACGAGCAGTACTTC. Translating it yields CASGDRTYEQYF.

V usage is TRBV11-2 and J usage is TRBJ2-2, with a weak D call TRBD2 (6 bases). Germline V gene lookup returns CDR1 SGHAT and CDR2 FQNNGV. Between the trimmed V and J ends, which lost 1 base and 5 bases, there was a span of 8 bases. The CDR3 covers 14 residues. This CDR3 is CASSLVGGTGELFF. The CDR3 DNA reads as TGTGCCAGCAGCTTAGTTGGGGGGACCGGGGAGCTGTTTTTT. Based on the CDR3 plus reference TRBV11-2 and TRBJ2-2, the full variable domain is EAGVAQSPRYKIIEKRQSVAFWCNPISGHATLYWYQQILGQGPKLLIQFQNNGVVDDSQLPKDRFSAERLKGVDSTLKIQPAKLEDSAVYLCASSLVGGTGELFFGEGSRLTVL.

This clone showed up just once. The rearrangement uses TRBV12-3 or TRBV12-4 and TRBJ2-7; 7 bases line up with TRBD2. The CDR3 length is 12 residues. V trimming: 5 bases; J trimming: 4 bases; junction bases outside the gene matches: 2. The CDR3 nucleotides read TGTGCCAGCAGTCGGACTAGTTACGAGCAGTACTTC. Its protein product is CASSRTSYEQYF.

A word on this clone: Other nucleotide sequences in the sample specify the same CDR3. This chain's CDR3 is CASSLASGRETQYF. CDR3 coding DNA: TGTGCCAGCAGCTTGGCCTCGGGGAGAGAGACCCAGTACTTC. This sequence joins TRBV7-9 and TRBJ2-5, with D possibly matching TRBD2 (5 bases). CDR3 length equals 14 residues. The V gene's germline CDR1 is SEHNR and CDR2 FQNEAQ (reference sequence). V dropped 3 bases and J dropped 4 bases, with 12 bases sitting between them. The full variable domain, rest sourced from reference TRBV7-9 and TRBJ2-5, is DTGVSQNPRHKITKRGQNVTFRCDPISEHNRLYWYRQTLGQGPEFLTYFQNEAQLEKSRLLSDRFSAERPKGSFSTLEIQRTEQGDSAMYLCASSLASGRETQYFGPGTRLLVL.

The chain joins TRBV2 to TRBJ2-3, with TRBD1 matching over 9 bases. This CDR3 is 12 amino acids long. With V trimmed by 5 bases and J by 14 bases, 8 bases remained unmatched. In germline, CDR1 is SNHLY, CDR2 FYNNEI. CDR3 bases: TGTGCCAGCAGTAGGGACAGGGTGGGGCGGTATTTT. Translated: CASSRDRVGRYF. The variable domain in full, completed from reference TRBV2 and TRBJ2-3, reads EPEVTQTPSHQVTQMGQEVILRCVPISNHLYFYWYRQILGQKVEFLVSFYNNEISEKSEIFDDQFSVERPDGSNFTLKIRSTKLEDSAMYFCASSRDRVGRYFGPGTRLTVL.

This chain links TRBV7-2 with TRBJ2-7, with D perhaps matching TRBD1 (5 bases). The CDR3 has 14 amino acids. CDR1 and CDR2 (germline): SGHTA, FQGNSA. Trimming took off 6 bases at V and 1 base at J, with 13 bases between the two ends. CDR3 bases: TGTGCCAGCAGGAGGACACCAGGGTCCTACGAGCAGTACTTC. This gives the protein CASRRTPGSYEQYF.

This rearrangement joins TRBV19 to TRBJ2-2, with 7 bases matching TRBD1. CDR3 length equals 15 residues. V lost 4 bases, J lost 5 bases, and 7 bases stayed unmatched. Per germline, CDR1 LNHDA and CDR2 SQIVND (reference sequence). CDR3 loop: CASSTPGQKTGELFF. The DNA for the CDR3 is TGTGCCAGTAGTACGCCGGGACAGAAGACCGGGGAGCTGTTTTTT.

The CDR3 region has the DNA TGTGCCAGCAGCTTAGATATCGGCAGGGTATACGAGCAGTACTTC. Encoded protein: CASSLDIGRVYEQYF. The V and J genes are TRBV11-2 and TRBJ2-7; possibly TRBD1 for D (5 bases). Germline CDR1 reads SGHAT; CDR2 reads FQNNGV. This CDR3 has 15 residues. The V end lost 0 bases, the J end lost 4 bases, and 13 bases lay between the germline ends.

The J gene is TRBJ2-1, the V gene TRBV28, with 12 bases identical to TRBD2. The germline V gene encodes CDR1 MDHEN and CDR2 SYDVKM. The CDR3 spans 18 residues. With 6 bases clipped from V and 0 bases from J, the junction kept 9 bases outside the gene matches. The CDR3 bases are TGTGCCAGCAGCCATGGGCTAGCGGGGGGGCTCTCCTACAATGAGCAGTTCTTC. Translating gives CASSHGLAGGLSYNEQFF.

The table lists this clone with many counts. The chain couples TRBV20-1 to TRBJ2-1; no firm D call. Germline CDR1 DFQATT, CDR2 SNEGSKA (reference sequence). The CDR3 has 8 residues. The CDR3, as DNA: TGCACCCCGAATGAGCAGTTCTTC. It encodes CTPNEQFF.

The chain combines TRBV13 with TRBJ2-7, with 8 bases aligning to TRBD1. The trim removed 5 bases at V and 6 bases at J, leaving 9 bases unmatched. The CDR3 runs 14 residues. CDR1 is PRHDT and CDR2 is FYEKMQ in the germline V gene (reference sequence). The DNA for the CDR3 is TGTGCCAGCAGCCCCGGACAGGGCAGGGGCGAGCAGTACTTC. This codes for CASSPGQGRGEQYF.

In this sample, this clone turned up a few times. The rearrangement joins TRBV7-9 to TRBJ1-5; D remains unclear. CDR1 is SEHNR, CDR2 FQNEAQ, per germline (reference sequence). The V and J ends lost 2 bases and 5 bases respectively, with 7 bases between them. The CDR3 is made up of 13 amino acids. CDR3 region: CASSLYGDQPQHF. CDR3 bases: TGTGCCAGCAGCTTATATGGAGATCAGCCCCAGCATTTT.

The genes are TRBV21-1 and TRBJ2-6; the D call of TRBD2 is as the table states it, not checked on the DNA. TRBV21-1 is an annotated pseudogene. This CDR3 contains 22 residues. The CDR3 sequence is CASSRGLAGSLPKSSGANVLTF. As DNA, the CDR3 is TGTGCCAGCAGCAGGGGACTAGCGGGGAGCCTACCGAAGAGCTCTGGGGCCAACGTCCTGACTTTC.

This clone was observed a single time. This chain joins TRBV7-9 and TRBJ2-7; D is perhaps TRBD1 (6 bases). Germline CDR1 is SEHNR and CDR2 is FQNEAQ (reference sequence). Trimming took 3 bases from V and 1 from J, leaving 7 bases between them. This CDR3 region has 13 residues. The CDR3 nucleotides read TGTGCCAGCAGCTTCCAGGGGTCCTACGAGCAGTACTTC. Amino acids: CASSFQGSYEQYF.

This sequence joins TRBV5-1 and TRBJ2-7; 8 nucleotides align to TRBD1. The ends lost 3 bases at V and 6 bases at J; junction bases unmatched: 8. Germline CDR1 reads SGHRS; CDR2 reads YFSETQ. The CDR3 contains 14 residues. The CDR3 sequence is CASSWTGTGFEQYF. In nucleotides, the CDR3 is TGCGCCAGCAGCTGGACGGGGACAGGTTTCGAGCAGTACTTC.

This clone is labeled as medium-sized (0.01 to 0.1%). In DNA, the CDR3 is TGTGCCAGCAGCTCGGGACAGGGACGCGGCTACACCTTC. Translated, it gives CASSSGQGRGYTF. The chain joins TRBV11-2 to TRBJ1-2; the match to TRBD1 covers 9 bases. Losses at the gene ends were 4 bases for V and 8 bases for J; bases not matched to a gene: 5. This CDR3 region has 13 residues. CDR1 SGHAT and CDR2 FQNNGV come from the germline V gene.

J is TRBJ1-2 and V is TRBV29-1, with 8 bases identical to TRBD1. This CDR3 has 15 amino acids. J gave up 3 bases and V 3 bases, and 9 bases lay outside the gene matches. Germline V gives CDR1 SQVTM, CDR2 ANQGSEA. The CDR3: CSVEERAGGDYGYTF. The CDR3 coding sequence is TGCAGCGTTGAGGAACGGGCAGGGGGCGACTATGGCTACACCTTC.

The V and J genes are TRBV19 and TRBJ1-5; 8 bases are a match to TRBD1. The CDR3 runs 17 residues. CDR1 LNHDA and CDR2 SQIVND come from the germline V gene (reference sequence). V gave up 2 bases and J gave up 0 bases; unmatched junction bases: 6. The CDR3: CASSIRGQVISNQPQHF. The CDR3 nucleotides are TGTGCCAGTAGTATAAGGGGACAGGTCATTAGCAATCAGCCCCAGCATTTT. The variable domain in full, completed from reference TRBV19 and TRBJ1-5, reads DGGITQSPKYLFRKEGQNVTLSCEQNLNHDAMYWYRQDPGQGLRLIYYSQIVNDFQKGDIAEGYSVSREKKESFPLTVTSAQKNPTAFYLCASSIRGQVISNQPQHFGDGTRLSIL.